This T cell receptor (beta chain) is drawn from a study of CD8 T cells in ankylosing spondylitis. This clonotype came up a few times. CDR1 SGHDT and CDR2 YYEEEE come from the germline V gene. The V and J ends lost 4 bases and 0 bases respectively, with 22 bases between them. There are 18 residues in the CDR3. MiXCR, applied by TCRdb to the 5' RACE reads, yields one record per CDR3 protein. The table has some 270,000 distinct CDR3 sequences, 15% to 20% seen once. Sequencing used blood, either unsorted or a sorted T cell fraction (not recorded which). The source of this sequence is a male donor with ankylosing spondylitis or in good health (not recorded which). V and J are TRBV5-6 and TRBJ1-2, with D maybe TRBD1 (5 bases). The CDR3 loop is CASSNGGARVDANYGYTF. The CDR3 coding sequence is TGTGCCAGCAGCAACGGAGGTGCCAGGGTTGACGCTAACTATGGCTACACCTTC. The full variable domain, completed using reference TRBV5-6 and TRBJ1-2, is DAGVTQSPTHLIKTRGQQVTLRCSPKSGHDTVSWYQQALGQGPQFIFQYYEEEERQRGNFPDRFSGHQFPNYSSELNVNALLLGDSALYLCASSNGGARVDANYGYTFGSGTRLTVV.